The text below deals with one TCR beta chain. Original processing methods: Nucleated cell counts were estimated from reference gene primer amplification. Clones were read by immunoSEQ multiplex PCR, and TCRdb kept only the in-frame ones, dropping some. V, J and clone size derive from that table, while D and trimming were established from the DNA sequence. There are 130,000 or so clones in the sample; 75% to 90% occur only once, and about 2.5% lies in the top ten. This entry is derived from a study of blood T cell repertoires in COVID-19. Study overall: Both acute and convalescent COVID-19 samples were obtained from the United States, Italy and Spain. T cells, B-cell-depleted T cells, or PBMCs supplied cDNA or gDNA.

The CDR3 totals 15 residues. V dropped 3 bases and J dropped 0; count of bases not matched to a gene: 2. Looked up from germline, CDR1 is KGHSH and CDR2 is LQKENI. The TCR sequence derives from a man aged 50 to 59 with active COVID-19. The chain employs TRBV18 and TRBJ1-5, with 7 bases that match TRBD1. The sequencing input was peripheral blood. CDR3 nucleotides: TGTGCCAGCTCACCGACAGGGTATAGCAATCAGCCCCAGCATTTT. It encodes CASSPTGYSNQPQHF.